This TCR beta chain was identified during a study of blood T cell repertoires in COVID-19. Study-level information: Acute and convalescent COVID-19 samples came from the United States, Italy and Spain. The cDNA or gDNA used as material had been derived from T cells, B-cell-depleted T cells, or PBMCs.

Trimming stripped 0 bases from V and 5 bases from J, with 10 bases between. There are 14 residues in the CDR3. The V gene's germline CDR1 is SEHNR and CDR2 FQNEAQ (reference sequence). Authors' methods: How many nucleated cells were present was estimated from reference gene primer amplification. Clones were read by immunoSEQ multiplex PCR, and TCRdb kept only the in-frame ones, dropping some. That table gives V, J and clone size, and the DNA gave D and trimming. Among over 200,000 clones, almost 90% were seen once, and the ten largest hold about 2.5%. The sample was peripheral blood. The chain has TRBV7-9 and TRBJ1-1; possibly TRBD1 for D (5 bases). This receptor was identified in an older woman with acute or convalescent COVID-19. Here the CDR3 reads CASSLAGQGTEAFF. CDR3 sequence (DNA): TGTGCCAGCAGCTTAGCGGGGCAGGGAACTGAAGCTTTCTTT. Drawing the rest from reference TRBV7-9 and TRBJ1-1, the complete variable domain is DTGVSQNPRHKITKRGQNVTFRCDPISEHNRLYWYRQTLGQGPEFLTYFQNEAQLEKSRLLSDRFSAERPKGSFSTLEIQRTEQGDSAMYLCASSLAGQGTEAFFGQGTRLTVV.